These 8 T cell receptor beta chains were sequenced from one sample in a study of early T cells in non-severe SARS-CoV-2 infection. MiXCR, applied by TCRdb to the 5' RACE reads, yields one record per CDR3 protein. Of about 83,000 distinct CDR3 sequences in the sample, under 11% are singletons; the top ten hold 8% to 10%. The sequenced sample was whole blood, obtained at baseline. The receptors here all came from an adult who was a healthcare worker with PCR-confirmed SARS-CoV-2 infection or an uninfected control (not recorded which).

This clonotype was seen at least ten times. CDR3 DNA: TGCAGTGCTAGAGTCCTAGCGGGAGGGCCTGGCACAGATACGCAGTATTTT. This translates into CSARVLAGGPGTDTQYF. V gene TRBV20-1 combines with J gene TRBJ2-3; 12 bases align to TRBD2. Germline V gene data show CDR1 as DFQATT and CDR2 as SNEGSKA (reference sequence). The CDR3 contains 17 residues. With V trimmed by 1 base and J by 1 base, 6 bases remained unmatched.

The CDR3 is CASRGNGNEQFF. In DNA form, the CDR3 reads TGTGCCAGCAGGGGGAATGGCAATGAGCAGTTCTTC. This chain links TRBV6-4 with TRBJ2-1; D unclear. The V end lost 6 bases, the J end lost 6 bases, and 9 bases lay between the germline ends. CDR3 length equals 12 residues. CDR1 and CDR2 (germline): MRHNA, SNTAGT.

This clonotype was observed many times. The genes are TRBV29-1 and TRBJ2-1, with D unresolved. Germline V gene lookup returns CDR1 SQVTM and CDR2 ANQGSEA. The CDR3 runs to 13 residues. Trimming stripped 4 bases from V and 0 bases from J, with 7 bases between. In DNA form, the CDR3 reads TGCAGCGTTGGCGGCAGCTCCTACAATGAGCAGTTCTTC. Encoded protein: CSVGGSSYNEQFF.

In this sample, this clonotype turned up a few times. This chain connects TRBV2 to TRBJ2-5; TRBD2 agrees at 8 bases. J gave up 5 bases and V 7 bases, and 15 bases lay outside the gene matches. In germline, CDR1 is SNHLY, CDR2 FYNNEI. This CDR3 comprises 16 residues. CDR3 in DNA: TGTGCCAGCATGACGGCCGGGAGGGAGGAGGGGGAGACCCAGTACTTC. Residues: CASMTAGREEGETQYF. The whole variable domain, filled in from reference TRBV2 and TRBJ2-5, reads EPEVTQTPSHQVTQMGQEVILRCVPISNHLYFYWYRQILGQKVEFLVSFYNNEISEKSEIFDDQFSVERPDGSNFTLKIRSTKLEDSAMYFCASMTAGREEGETQYFGPGTRLLVL.

This clonotype was seen only a few times. This chain connects TRBV27 to TRBJ1-2; TRBD1 aligns across 7 bases. The CDR3 length is 13 residues. V was clipped by 5 bases and J by 8 bases; unmatched bases: 8. Germline CDR1 reads MNHEY; CDR2 reads SMNVEV (reference sequence). The CDR3: CASSPTGLGGYTF. CDR3 nucleotide sequence: TGTGCCAGCAGTCCGACAGGGCTAGGCGGCTACACCTTC.

This clonotype came up many times. The chain is built from TRBV19 and TRBJ2-1; a weak D match, TRBD2 (6 bases). Looked up from germline, CDR1 is LNHDA and CDR2 is SQIVND (reference sequence). Trimming removed 3 bases from V and 10 bases from J, with 7 bases in between. CDR3 length: 11 residues. The CDR3 protein is CASSILAEQFF. The CDR3 DNA is TGTGCCAGTAGTATTCTAGCGGAGCAGTTCTTC.

The chain uses TRBV6-6 and TRBJ2-7; TRBD2 matches 10 bases. Germline V gene data show CDR1 as MNHNY and CDR2 as SVGAGI (reference sequence). Trimming removed 7 bases from V and 5 bases from J; junction bases left unmatched: 8. This CDR3 is 14 amino acids long. For the CDR3, the DNA is TGTGCCAGCACCCCTAGCGGGAGTCCCAACGAGCAGTACTTC. Its translation is CASTPSGSPNEQYF.

The V and J genes are TRBV2 and TRBJ2-1; weak D call: TRBD1 (7 bases). This CDR3 region has 13 residues. V lost 6 bases and J lost 6, with 12 bases in between. Germline CDR1 reads SNHLY; CDR2 reads FYNNEI. In DNA form, the CDR3 reads TGTGCCAGCAGGGGGACAGCGGGCAATGAGCAGTTCTTC. It encodes CASRGTAGNEQFF. The whole variable domain, filled in from reference TRBV2 and TRBJ2-1, reads EPEVTQTPSHQVTQMGQEVILRCVPISNHLYFYWYRQILGQKVEFLVSFYNNEISEKSEIFDDQFSVERPDGSNFTLKIRSTKLEDSAMYFCASRGTAGNEQFFGPGTRLTVL.